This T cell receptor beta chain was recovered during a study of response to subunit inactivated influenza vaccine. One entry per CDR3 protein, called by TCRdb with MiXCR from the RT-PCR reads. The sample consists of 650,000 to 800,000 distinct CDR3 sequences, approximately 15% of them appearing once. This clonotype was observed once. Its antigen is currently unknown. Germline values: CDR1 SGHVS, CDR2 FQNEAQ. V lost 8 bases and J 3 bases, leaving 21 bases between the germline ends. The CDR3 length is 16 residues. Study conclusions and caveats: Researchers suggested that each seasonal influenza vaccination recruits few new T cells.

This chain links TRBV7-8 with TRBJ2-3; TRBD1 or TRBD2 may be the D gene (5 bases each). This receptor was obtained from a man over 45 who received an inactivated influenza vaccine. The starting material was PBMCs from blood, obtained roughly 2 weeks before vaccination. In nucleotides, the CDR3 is TGTGCCAGCGGCCCACCGGGACCTAGATCGACAGATACGCAGTATTTT. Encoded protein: CASGPPGPRSTDTQYF.